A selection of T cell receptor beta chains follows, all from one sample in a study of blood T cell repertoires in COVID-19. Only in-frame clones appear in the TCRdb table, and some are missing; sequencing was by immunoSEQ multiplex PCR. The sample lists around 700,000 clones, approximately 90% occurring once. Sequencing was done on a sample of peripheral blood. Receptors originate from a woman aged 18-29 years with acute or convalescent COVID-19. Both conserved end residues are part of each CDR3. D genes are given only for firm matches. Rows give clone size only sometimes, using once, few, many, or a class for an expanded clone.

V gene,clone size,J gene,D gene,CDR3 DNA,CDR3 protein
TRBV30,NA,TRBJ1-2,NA,TGTGCCTGGAGTGGTACAGGCGCTATTTATGGCTACACCTTC,CAWSGTGAIYGYTF
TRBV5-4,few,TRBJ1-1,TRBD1,TGTGCCAGCAGCCGAGGACAGGCTAACACTGAAGCTTTCTTT,CASSRGQANTEAFF
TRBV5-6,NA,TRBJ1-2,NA,TGTGCCAGCAGCTTACCGCTAAACTATGGCTACACCTTC,CASSLPLNYGYTF
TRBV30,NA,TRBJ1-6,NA,TGTGCCTGGAGTCAGGCAGTTCATAATTCACCCCTCCACTTT,CAWSQAVHNSPLHF
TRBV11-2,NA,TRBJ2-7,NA,TGTGCCAGCAGCTTAGGAAACAGAGCCTACGAGCAGTACTTC,CASSLGNRAYEQYF
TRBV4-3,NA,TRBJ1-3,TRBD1,TGCGCCAGCAGCCAAGAAGGGACAGGTATCTCTGGAAACACCATATATTTT,CASSQEGTGISGNTIYF
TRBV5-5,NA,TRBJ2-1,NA,TGTGCCAGCAGCGCGACTAGTCCCTCCTACAATGAGCAGTTCTTC,CASSATSPSYNEQFF
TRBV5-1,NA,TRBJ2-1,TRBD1,TGCGCCAGCAGCTCGGACAGGGTAGGGTTATACAATGAGCAGTTCTTC,CASSSDRVGLYNEQFF
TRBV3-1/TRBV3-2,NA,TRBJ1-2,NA,TGTGCCAGCAGCCAGGGGAGGGTTGGCTACACCTTC,CASSQGRVGYTF
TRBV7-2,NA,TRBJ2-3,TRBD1,TGTGCCAGCAGCCCGACAGGGGCAACAGATACGCAGTATTTT,CASSPTGATDTQYF
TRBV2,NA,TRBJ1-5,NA,TGTGCCAGCAGTGAGCTCAGGGTAGGAAATCAGCCCCAGCATTTT,CASSELRVGNQPQHF
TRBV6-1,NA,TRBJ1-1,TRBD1,TGTGCCAGCAGTGAAGCCCGGGCAGGGGGCCTCGGGGCTTTCTTT,CASSEARAGGLGAFF
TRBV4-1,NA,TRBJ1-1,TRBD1,TGCGCCAGCAGCTTGACAGGGATGAATACTGAAGCTTTCTTT,CASSLTGMNTEAFF
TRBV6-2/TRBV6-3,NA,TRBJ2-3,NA,TGTGCCAGCAGTTACCCCGACAGGGAGGTCACAGATACGCAGTATTTT,CASSYPDREVTDTQYF
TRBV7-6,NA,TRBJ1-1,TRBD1,TGTGCCAGCAGCGCAAAACAGGGGCAGAACACTGAAGCTTTCTTT,CASSAKQGQNTEAFF
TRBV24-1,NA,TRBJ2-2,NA,TGTGCCACCAGTGATTTGCAGGGTGGCACCGGGGAGCTGTTTTTT,CATSDLQGGTGELFF
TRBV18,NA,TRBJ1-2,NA,TGTGCCAGCTCACCGTCAGGGAACTATGGCTACACCTTC,CASSPSGNYGYTF
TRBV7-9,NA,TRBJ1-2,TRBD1,TGTGCCAGCAGCTTAACCGGGACAGGGCACTATGGCTACACCTTC,CASSLTGTGHYGYTF
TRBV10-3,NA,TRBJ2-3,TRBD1,TGTGCCACTTCTGTGGGGACAGGGGGCATAGATACGCAGTATTTT,CATSVGTGGIDTQYF
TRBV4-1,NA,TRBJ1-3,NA,TGCGCCAGCAGCCTTACAGGGTCGCTCCCGTGTTTT,CASSLTGSLPCF
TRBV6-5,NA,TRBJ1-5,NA,TGTGCCAGCACCTTCACAGGGCTCTCCAATCAGCCCCAGCATTTT,CASTFTGLSNQPQHF
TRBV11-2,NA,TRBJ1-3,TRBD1,TGTGCCAGCAGCCGCCTCGGACAGGCATCTGGAAACACCATATATTTT,CASSRLGQASGNTIYF
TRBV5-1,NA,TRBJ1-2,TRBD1,TGCGCCAGCAGCGGAACAGGGGGCCGTGGCTACACCTTC,CASSGTGGRGYTF
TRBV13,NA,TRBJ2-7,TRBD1,TGTGCCAGCAGCGGGACAGGGAATGTCTACGAGCAGTACTTC,CASSGTGNVYEQYF
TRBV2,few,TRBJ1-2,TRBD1,TGTGCCGGTACAGGGGATTCCTATGGCTACACCTTC,CAGTGDSYGYTF
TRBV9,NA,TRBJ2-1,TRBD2,TGTGCCAGCAGCGCCACTAACCGGGGGGGCCACAATGAGCAGTTCTTC,CASSATNRGGHNEQFF
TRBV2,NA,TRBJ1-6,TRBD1,TGTGCCAGCAGTGAAATCGCAGGGGGAAATTCACCCCTCCACTTT,CASSEIAGGNSPLHF
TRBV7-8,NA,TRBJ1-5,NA,TGTGCCAGCAGCTTAGGAGGAGTTAATAGCAATCAGCCCCAGCATTTT,CASSLGGVNSNQPQHF
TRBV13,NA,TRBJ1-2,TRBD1,TGTGCCAGCAGCTTAGGCCGGACAGGAGGCTACACCTTC,CASSLGRTGGYTF
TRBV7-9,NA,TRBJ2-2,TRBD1,TGTGCCAGCAGCTCCCAGGGGGCCGGGGAGCTGTTTTTT,CASSSQGAGELFF
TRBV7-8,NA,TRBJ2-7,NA,TGTGCCAGCAGCTTAGCAAGGACATATACCTACGAGCAGTACTTC,CASSLARTYTYEQYF
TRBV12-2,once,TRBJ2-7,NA,TGTGCAAGTCGCTTAGTGTCGACTAGCCGGTACGAGCAGTACTTC,CASRLVSTSRYEQYF
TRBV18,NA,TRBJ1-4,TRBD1,TGTGCCAGCTCACTGGACAGGGTGAATGAAAAACTGTTTTTT,CASSLDRVNEKLFF
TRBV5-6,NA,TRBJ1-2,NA,TGTGCCAGCAGCTTGTATTCAGGGGCCAACTACTATGGCTACACCTTC,CASSLYSGANYYGYTF
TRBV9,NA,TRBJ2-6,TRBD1,TGTGCCAGCAGCTTCACAGACAGGGGGCGAAATAGTGGGGCCAACGTCCTGACTTTC,CASSFTDRGRNSGANVLTF
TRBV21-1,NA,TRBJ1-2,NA,TGTGCCAGCGGCCGTGGCTACACCTTC,CASGRGYTF
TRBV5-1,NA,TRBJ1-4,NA,TGCGCCAGCAGCTTGGACAGGCCCAATGAAAAACTGTTTTTT,CASSLDRPNEKLFF
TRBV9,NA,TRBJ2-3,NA,TGTGCCAGCAGCGTAGCTCGTGGTGAGCGCCTGACCCCGGATACGCAGTATTTT,CASSVARGERLTPDTQYF
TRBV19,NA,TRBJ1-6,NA,TGTGCCTCCTCGCAGGGTTATTCACCCCTCCACTTT,CASSQGYSPLHF
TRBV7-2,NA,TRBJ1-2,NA,TGTGCCAGCAGCTTAGCCCCGGGACACTCGTACTATGGCTACACCTTC,CASSLAPGHSYYGYTF